The entry below gives a single TCR beta chain sequence along with its context. Its antigen is as yet unknown. The entry originates in a study of identifying expanded T cells in peripheral blood. Whole-study findings and limits: Technical replicates showed roughly 1.2 changed clones; approximately 2 weeks approximately 15; four weeks 19. Two-week clone count variance significantly increased as total template count grew.

Assay used: immunoSEQ multiplex PCR; TCRdb lists only in-frame clones, some missing. Of some 78,000 clones in the sample, less than 90% are singletons; the top ten hold roughly a fifth. Healthy donors had no documented immune events, such as infections, while sampled. The CDR3 covers 17 residues. Germline CDR1 reads LNHDA; CDR2 reads SQIVND (reference sequence). The ends were cut back, 5 bases at V and 0 bases at J, with 17 bases in the middle. The receptor was derived from a person aged 18-69 years in good health. The chain has TRBV19 and TRBJ1-3, with unresolved D. The specimen sequenced was blood. As DNA, the CDR3 is TGTGCCAGTAGTCCACGGGAGGGCGTCAGCTCTGGAAACACCATATATTTT. Translating it yields CASSPREGVSSGNTIYF.